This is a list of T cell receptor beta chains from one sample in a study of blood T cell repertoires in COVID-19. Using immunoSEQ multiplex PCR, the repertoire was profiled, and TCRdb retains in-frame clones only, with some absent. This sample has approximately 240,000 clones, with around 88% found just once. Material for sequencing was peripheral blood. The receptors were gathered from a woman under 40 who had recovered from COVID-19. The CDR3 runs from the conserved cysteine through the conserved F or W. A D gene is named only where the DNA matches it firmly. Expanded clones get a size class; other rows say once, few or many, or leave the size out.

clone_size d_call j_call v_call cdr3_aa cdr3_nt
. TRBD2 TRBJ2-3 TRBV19 CASKYQRAGGTDTQYF TGTGCCAGCAAGTACCAGAGAGCGGGGGGCACAGATACGCAGTATTTT
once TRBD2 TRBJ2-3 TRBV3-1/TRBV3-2 CASSQDLLAGEYDTQYF TGTGCCAGCAGCCAAGATTTACTAGCGGGGGAGTATGATACGCAGTATTTT
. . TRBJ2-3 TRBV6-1 CASSELSGGLSTDTQYF TGTGCCAGCAGTGAACTGTCCGGAGGGCTTAGCACAGATACGCAGTATTTT
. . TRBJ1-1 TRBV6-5 CASSYRESTEAFF TGTGCCAGCAGTTACCGAGAGTCCACTGAAGCTTTCTTT
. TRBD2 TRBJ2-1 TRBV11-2 CASSLVLAGEAQFF TGTGCCAGCAGCTTAGTACTAGCGGGGGAAGCGCAGTTCTTC
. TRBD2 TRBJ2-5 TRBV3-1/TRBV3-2 CASSQTPLGTSGEETQYF TGTGCCAGCAGCCAAACACCCCTGGGGACTAGCGGGGAAGAGACCCAGTACTTC
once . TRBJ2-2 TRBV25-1 CASSPERGNTGELFF TGTGCCAGCAGTCCCGAAAGAGGGAACACCGGGGAGCTGTTTTTT
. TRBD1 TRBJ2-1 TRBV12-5 CASGSDRGYYNEQFF TGTGCTAGTGGATCTGACAGGGGCTACTACAATGAGCAGTTCTTC
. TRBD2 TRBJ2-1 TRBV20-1 CSASSGGVYEQFF TGCAGTGCTAGTAGCGGGGGGGTGTATGAGCAGTTCTTC
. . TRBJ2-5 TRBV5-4 CASSLRPRGETQYF TGTGCCAGCAGCCTCCGGCCCCGCGGTGAGACCCAGTACTTC
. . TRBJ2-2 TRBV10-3 CAISEAGFTGELFF TGTGCCATCAGTGAGGCAGGATTTACCGGGGAGCTGTTTTTT
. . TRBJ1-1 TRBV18 CASSPTVNTEAFF TGTGCCAGCTCACCTACAGTGAACACTGAAGCTTTCTTT
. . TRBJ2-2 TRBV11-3 CASSPGAGELFF TGTGCCAGCAGCCCAGGGGCCGGGGAGCTGTTTTTT